This is a list of T cell receptor beta chains from one sample in a study of cytomegalovirus exposure and HLA in healthy donors. The table came from immunoSEQ multiplex PCR; TCRdb's copy has only in-frame clones and leaves some out. The data hold around 150,000 clones, with almost 85% observed a single time. Sequencing input: PBMCs. These receptor sequences come from a man aged 25-45 years in good health and CMV-seropositive. Each CDR3 is given with its conserved first and last residue. The D gene is left open where the match is weak. Rows may omit the clone size; those that give it use once, few, many or a size class.

V gene	clone size	J gene	D gene	CDR3 protein	CDR3 DNA
TRBV9	NA	TRBJ2-3	TRBD2	CASSVGLAGVGDTQYF	TGTGCCAGCAGCGTAGGACTAGCGGGGGTAGGGGATACGCAGTATTTT
TRBV7-9	NA	TRBJ2-7	NA	CASSFSTSSYEQYF	TGTGCCAGCAGCTTCTCAACTAGCTCCTACGAGCAGTACTTC
TRBV9	NA	TRBJ1-3	NA	CASSTRQLNTIYF	TGTGCCAGCAGCACCCGACAGTTAAACACCATATATTTT
TRBV4-1	NA	TRBJ2-5	TRBD1	CASSQVGQGQETQYF	TGCGCCAGCAGCCAAGTGGGACAGGGGCAAGAGACCCAGTACTTC
TRBV11-3	NA	TRBJ2-2	TRBD2	CASSPPRGDSGRGWTGELFF	TGTGCCAGCAGCCCCCCCCGGGGCGATAGCGGGAGAGGATGGACCGGGGAGCTGTTTTTT
TRBV4-2	NA	TRBJ1-4	TRBD1	CASSRLGQEMTNEKLFF	TGTGCCAGCAGCCGACTTGGACAGGAGATGACTAATGAAAAACTGTTTTTT
TRBV5-1	NA	TRBJ2-3	TRBD1	CASRQGAGTDTQYF	TGCGCCAGCAGACAGGGGGCAGGGACAGATACGCAGTATTTT
TRBV21-1	NA	TRBJ1-2	NA	CASSNDSNYGYTF	TGTGCCAGCAGCAACGACAGCAACTATGGCTACACCTTC
TRBV2	NA	TRBJ2-4	NA	CASSVRGIIDGAKNIQYF	TGTGCCAGCAGTGTACGAGGGATTATTGATGGCGCCAAAAACATTCAGTACTTC
TRBV6-6	NA	TRBJ2-5	NA	CASSVGDQETQYF	TGTGCCAGCAGTGTCGGGGACCAAGAGACCCAGTACTTC
TRBV28	NA	TRBJ2-7	TRBD1	CASSLNRGEQYF	TGTGCCAGCAGTTTGAACAGGGGCGAGCAGTACTTC
TRBV7-6	NA	TRBJ2-5	NA	CASSPWTVAPTQETQYF	TGTGCCAGCAGCCCTTGGACAGTAGCACCTACCCAAGAGACCCAGTACTTC
TRBV2	NA	TRBJ2-4	NA	CASEGQFLAKNIQYF	TGTGCCAGCGAGGGCCAATTTTTAGCCAAAAACATTCAGTACTTC
TRBV5-1	NA	TRBJ2-3	NA	CASSLVGHHTDTQYF	TGCGCCAGCAGCTTGGTTGGCCACCACACAGATACGCAGTATTTT
TRBV5-1	once	TRBJ2-5	NA	CASSFWGESQETQYF	TGCGCCAGCAGCTTCTGGGGAGAGAGTCAGGAGACCCAGTACTTC
TRBV5-6	once	TRBJ2-2	TRBD2	CASSLFSGGYTGELFF	TGTGCCAGCAGCCTCTTTAGCGGGGGATACACCGGGGAGCTGTTTTTT
TRBV7-2	NA	TRBJ1-5	NA	CASSLVVTRGGQPQHF	TGTGCCAGCAGCTTAGTAGTGACAAGAGGAGGTCAGCCCCAGCATTTT
TRBV14	few	TRBJ2-5	TRBD1	CASSHNRGQETQYF	TGTGCCAGCAGCCACAACAGGGGGCAAGAGACCCAGTACTTC
TRBV10-2	NA	TRBJ2-3	NA	CASTPGRKGQGDTQYF	TGCGCCAGCACCCCTGGCAGAAAGGGACAAGGAGATACGCAGTATTTT
TRBV28	NA	TRBJ1-5	NA	CASSGRGRDQPQHF	TGTGCCAGCTCGGGGAGGGGAAGAGATCAGCCCCAGCATTTT
TRBV7-9	NA	TRBJ2-7	TRBD2	CASSYSSGRRYEQYF	TGTGCCAGCAGCTACAGCAGCGGGAGGCGTTACGAGCAGTACTTC
TRBV5-1	NA	TRBJ2-2	TRBD2	CASSLAAANTGELFF	TGCGCCAGCAGCCTAGCGGCAGCGAACACCGGGGAGCTGTTTTTT
TRBV18	few	TRBJ2-2	NA	CASSLGQANTGELFF	TGTGCCAGCTCACTTGGACAAGCGAACACCGGGGAGCTGTTTTTT
TRBV11-2	NA	TRBJ1-1	NA	CASSFLGVPEAFF	TGTGCCAGCAGCTTCTTAGGGGTTCCTGAAGCTTTCTTT
TRBV9	NA	TRBJ1-1	TRBD1	CASSFRGQGEAFF	TGTGCCAGCAGCTTCCGGGGACAGGGAGAGGCTTTCTTT
TRBV9	once	TRBJ2-7	TRBD1	CASSVGPQGVGEQYF	TGTGCCAGCAGCGTAGGACCCCAGGGGGTGGGGGAGCAGTACTTC
TRBV7-9	NA	TRBJ2-1	NA	CASQGRYNEQFF	TGTGCCAGCCAGGGCAGGTACAATGAGCAGTTCTTC
TRBV6-5	NA	TRBJ1-1	NA	CASSLNTWNTEAFF	TGTGCCAGCAGTTTGAACACATGGAACACTGAAGCTTTCTTT
TRBV2	NA	TRBJ1-6	TRBD1	CASSLQGNSPLHF	TGTGCCAGCAGCTTACAGGGGAATTCACCCCTCCACTTT
TRBV6-5	NA	TRBJ2-2	TRBD1	CASSSRTGGDTGELFF	TGTGCCAGCAGTTCTAGGACAGGGGGCGACACCGGGGAGCTGTTTTTT
TRBV9	few	TRBJ2-7	NA	CASSPHPTTQEGYEQYF	TGTGCCAGCAGCCCCCACCCCACGACCCAGGAGGGGTACGAGCAGTACTTC
TRBV19	NA	TRBJ2-3	TRBD2	CASSAGLAGGTDTQYF	TGTGCCAGTAGTGCGGGACTAGCGGGAGGCACAGATACGCAGTATTTT
TRBV27	NA	TRBJ2-7	TRBD2	CASRQPGTSSYEQYF	TGTGCCAGCAGACAACCCGGGACTAGCTCCTACGAGCAGTACTTC
TRBV19	NA	TRBJ1-3	TRBD1	CASSPGQGIPTIYF	TGTGCCAGTAGCCCGGGACAGGGAATTCCCACCATATATTTT
TRBV18	few	TRBJ2-7	TRBD2	CASSPTLTSGGAYEQYF	TGTGCCAGCTCACCAACTCTTACTAGCGGGGGGGCTTACGAGCAGTACTTC
TRBV9	NA	TRBJ2-2	NA	CASTRGPGELFF	TGTGCCAGCACCAGGGGACCCGGGGAGCTGTTTTTT
TRBV6-5	NA	TRBJ1-1	NA	CASSRDPNTEAFF	TGTGCCAGCAGTCGGGATCCGAACACTGAAGCTTTCTTT
TRBV7-7	few	TRBJ2-5	NA	CASSPGGQFQETQYF	TGTGCCAGCAGCCCCGGGGGACAGTTTCAAGAGACCCAGTACTTC
TRBV6-6	few	TRBJ2-7	NA	CASRTGLTYEQYF	TGTGCCAGCAGAACGGGTCTCACCTACGAGCAGTACTTC
TRBV4-1	NA	TRBJ1-1	NA	CASSQGRVEAFF	TGCGCCAGCAGCCAAGGTCGAGTTGAAGCTTTCTTT
TRBV2	NA	TRBJ2-1	TRBD2	CASSMYFASGLQFF	TGTGCCAGCAGTATGTATTTCGCTAGCGGGCTCCAGTTCTTC
TRBV18	NA	TRBJ2-3	TRBD2	CASSLLSGGGRDTQYF	TGTGCCAGCTCACTCCTTAGCGGGGGAGGCAGAGATACGCAGTATTTT
TRBV6-5	NA	TRBJ1-2	NA	CASSVSGSNYGYTF	TGTGCCAGCAGTGTATCCGGGAGCAACTATGGCTACACCTTC
TRBV28	NA	TRBJ2-3	NA	CASSYGGITDTQYF	TGTGCCAGCAGTTACGGGGGAATAACAGATACGCAGTATTTT
TRBV19	NA	TRBJ1-2	NA	CASTSLEGGYTF	TGTGCCAGTACCTCCCTCGAGGGTGGCTACACCTTC
TRBV5-5	few	TRBJ1-3	NA	CASSLASVGQGNTIYF	TGTGCCAGCAGCTTGGCCTCTGTGGGCCAGGGAAACACCATATATTTT
TRBV7-8	NA	TRBJ2-7	TRBD2	CASSLSLLAEAYEQYF	TGTGCCAGCAGCTTAAGTCTACTAGCGGAGGCCTACGAGCAGTACTTC
TRBV10-2	NA	TRBJ2-1	TRBD1	CASTPSGTAYNEQFF	TGCGCCAGCACCCCCTCCGGGACAGCCTACAATGAGCAGTTCTTC